This is a list of T cell receptor beta chains from one sample in a study of response to subunit inactivated influenza vaccine. MiXCR, applied by TCRdb to the RT-PCR reads, yields one record per CDR3 protein. The table records about 500,000 distinct CDR3 sequences, about 15% of them present only once. The specimen was CD4+ T cells sorted from PBMCs, collected 23 months after vaccination. All receptors derive from a man aged 45-69 years who received an inactivated influenza vaccine. CDR3s include the opening cysteine and the closing phenylalanine or tryptophan. D genes are given only for firm matches. Part of the rows lack a size; the others show once, few, many or a class for expanded clones.

j_call v_call clone_size d_call cdr3_nt cdr3_aa
TRBJ2-5 TRBV3-1 NA NA TGTGCCAGCAGCCAAAGCTCTTATAGGGCCCTCTTTGGGACCCAGTACTTC CASSQSSYRALFGTQYF
TRBJ1-2 TRBV3-1 NA NA TGTGCCAGCAGCCCTTTCGGACGGGCAAGGGAGTATGGCTACACCTTC CASSPFGRAREYGYTF
TRBJ2-5 TRBV20-1 few TRBD1 TGCAGTGCTAGAATGGGACAGGGTTTAAGTTCTACTGAGACCCAGTACTTC CSARMGQGLSSTETQYF
TRBJ1-5 TRBV15 NA NA TGTGCCACCAGCGGGCTCCAACTTGGTGTCGGCAATCAGCCCCAGCATTTT CATSGLQLGVGNQPQHF
TRBJ2-3 TRBV20-1 few TRBD2 TGCAGTGCTCCGAGCGGGAGTACCTTTGGTACGCAGTATTTT CSAPSGSTFGTQYF
TRBJ1-2 TRBV7-9 NA TRBD1 TGTGCCAGCAGCCGGGGGACAGAGGCTGGCTACACCTTC CASSRGTEAGYTF
TRBJ2-5 TRBV7-3 few NA TGTGCCAGCAGCAGACAGGCCCAAGAGACCCAGTACTTC CASSRQAQETQYF
TRBJ2-2 TRBV18 few TRBD2 TGTGCCAGCTCGGGAGGGACGAACACCGGGGAGCTGTTTTTT CASSGGTNTGELFF
TRBJ1-6 TRBV20-1 few NA TGCAGTGCTAGAGAGCCGGGCGCCCTTAATTCACCCCTCCACTTT CSAREPGALNSPLHF
TRBJ2-3 TRBV4-1 NA NA TGCGCCAGCAGCCAAGCCGGGACGTCGGCCGCCACGCAGTATTTT CASSQAGTSAATQYF
TRBJ2-7 TRBV4-2 few NA TGTGCCAGCAGCCAAGATCAGATGGGGTACGAGCAGTACTTC CASSQDQMGYEQYF
TRBJ2-2 TRBV28 many NA TGTGCCAGCAGGAGGGACACCGGGGAGCTGTTTTTT CASRRDTGELFF
TRBJ2-5 TRBV20-1 few NA TGCAGTGCAGGGCCTTACAACCACCCTCAAGAGACCCAGTACTTC CSAGPYNHPQETQYF
TRBJ2-5 TRBV20-1 NA NA TGCAGTGGCCACAGGACAGTGGGGGAGACCCAGTACTTC CSGHRTVGETQYF
TRBJ2-1 TRBV2 few NA TGTGCCAGCAGTGAAGGACAGTTGGTCTACAATGAGCAGTTCTTC CASSEGQLVYNEQFF
TRBJ2-1 TRBV20-1 NA NA TGCAGTGCTAGAGCCCTAGGGGAGCGGACAGCCTACAATGAGCAGTTCTTC CSARALGERTAYNEQFF
TRBJ2-4 TRBV14 NA NA TGTGCCAGCAGCCTACCGCCGAGGTCCAAAAACATTCAGTACTTC CASSLPPRSKNIQYF
TRBJ2-1 TRBV12-3/TRBV12-4 NA TRBD2 TGTGCCAGTTTTTCGGGAGGGAATGAGCAGTTCTTC CASFSGGNEQFF
TRBJ1-1 TRBV20-1 few NA TGCAGTGCCCCGAATGGGAGGGGCACTGAAGCTTTCTTT CSAPNGRGTEAFF
TRBJ2-1 TRBV12-3/TRBV12-4 NA TRBD2 TGTGCCAGCAGGGGGCTAGCGGGGGGCGATAGCTCCTACAATGAGCAGTTCTTC CASRGLAGGDSSYNEQFF
TRBJ2-1 TRBV24-1 NA NA TGTGCCACCGGAGCTAGCTCCTACAATGAGCAGTTCTTC CATGASSYNEQFF
TRBJ2-7 TRBV10-3 few NA TGTGCCATCAGTGTAGACCCGGTGAGGGAGCAGTACTTC CAISVDPVREQYF